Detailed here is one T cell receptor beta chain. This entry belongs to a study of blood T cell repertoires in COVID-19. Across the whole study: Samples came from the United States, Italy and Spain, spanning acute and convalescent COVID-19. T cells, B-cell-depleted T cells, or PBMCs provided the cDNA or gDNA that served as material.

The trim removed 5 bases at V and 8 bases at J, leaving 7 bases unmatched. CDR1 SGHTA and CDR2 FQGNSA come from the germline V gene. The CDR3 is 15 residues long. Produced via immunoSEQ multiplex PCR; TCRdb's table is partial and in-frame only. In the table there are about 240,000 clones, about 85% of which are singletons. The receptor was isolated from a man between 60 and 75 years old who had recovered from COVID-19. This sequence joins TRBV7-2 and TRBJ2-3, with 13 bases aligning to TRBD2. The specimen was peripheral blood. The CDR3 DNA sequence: TGTGCCAGCAGCAGACTAGCGGGGGGCCCCCTTACGCAGTATTTT. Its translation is CASSRLAGGPLTQYF.